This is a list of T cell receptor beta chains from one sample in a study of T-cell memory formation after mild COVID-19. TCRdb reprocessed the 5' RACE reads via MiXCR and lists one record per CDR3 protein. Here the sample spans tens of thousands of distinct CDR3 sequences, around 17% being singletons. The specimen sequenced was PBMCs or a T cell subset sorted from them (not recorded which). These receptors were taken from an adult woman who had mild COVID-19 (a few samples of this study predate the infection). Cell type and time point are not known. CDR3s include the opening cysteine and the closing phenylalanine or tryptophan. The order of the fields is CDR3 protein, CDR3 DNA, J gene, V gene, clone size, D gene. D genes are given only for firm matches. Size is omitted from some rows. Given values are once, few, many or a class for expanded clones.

CASSLPAIGKTEAFF	TGTGCCAGCAGCTTACCCGCTATTGGAAAAACTGAAGCTTTCTTT	TRBJ1-1	TRBV7-3	few	.
CASSLAHDRYTGELFF	TGTGCCAGCAGCTTGGCCCACGACAGATACACCGGGGAGCTGTTTTTT	TRBJ2-2	TRBV5-5	.	.
CASSYGGSPHEQYF	TGTGCCAGCAGTTACGGGGGGTCTCCCCACGAGCAGTACTTC	TRBJ2-7	TRBV6-2/TRBV6-3	few	.
CASSTLGPGSTDTQYF	TGTGCCAGCAGCACCCTGGGGCCGGGGAGCACAGATACGCAGTATTTT	TRBJ2-3	TRBV7-3	.	.
CASSLVAHEQYF	TGTGCCAGCAGCTTAGTGGCCCACGAGCAGTACTTC	TRBJ2-7	TRBV7-9	few	.
CASSPLGAGETQYF	TGTGCCAGCAGCCCCCTGGGGGCCGGGGAGACCCAGTACTTC	TRBJ2-5	TRBV5-6	.	.
CASSSIGGEQFF	TGTGCCAGCAGTTCCATCGGGGGGGAGCAGTTCTTC	TRBJ2-1	TRBV27	many	TRBD2
CATSRDGRPYEQYF	TGTGCCACCAGCAGAGATGGTCGCCCCTACGAGCAGTACTTC	TRBJ2-7	TRBV15	.	.
CASSLELSGTSGVASTDTQYF	TGTGCCAGCAGCTTAGAACTTTCCGGGACTAGCGGGGTCGCTAGCACAGATACGCAGTATTTT	TRBJ2-3	TRBV7-8	.	TRBD2
CASRERGTWEIPYNEQFF	TGTGCCAGCAGAGAAAGGGGGACTTGGGAGATCCCCTACAATGAGCAGTTCTTC	TRBJ2-1	TRBV6-2/TRBV6-3	.	.
CASSLFPGRGYEQYF	TGTGCCAGCAGTTTGTTCCCGGGACGGGGATACGAGCAGTACTTC	TRBJ2-7	TRBV27	few	.
CASSQQPGQRYEQYF	TGCGCCAGCAGCCAACAACCGGGACAGAGATACGAGCAGTACTTC	TRBJ2-7	TRBV4-1	few	TRBD1
CASRPLNTGELFF	TGTGCCAGCAGACCTTTGAACACCGGGGAGCTGTTTTTT	TRBJ2-2	TRBV27	few	.
CSVLTGSGTEAFF	TGCAGCGTCCTGACAGGGTCTGGCACTGAAGCTTTCTTT	TRBJ1-1	TRBV29-1	many	TRBD1
CSARDPNGGVYNEQFF	TGCAGTGCTAGAGATCCGAACGGGGGGGTCTACAATGAGCAGTTCTTC	TRBJ2-1	TRBV20-1	few	TRBD2
CASSQDRGASGNTIYF	TGCGCCAGCAGCCAAGATCGGGGGGCATCTGGAAACACCATATATTTT	TRBJ1-3	TRBV4-3	.	.
CATSDPTGGETQYF	TGTGCCACCAGTGACCCGACAGGGGGAGAGACCCAGTACTTC	TRBJ2-5	TRBV24-1	.	TRBD1
CATVLTGGYGDEQFF	TGTGCCACCGTGTTGACAGGGGGTTACGGAGATGAGCAGTTCTTC	TRBJ2-1	TRBV15	few	TRBD1
CATSDGTLGSYEQYF	TGTGCCACCAGTGACGGCACCCTTGGTTCCTACGAGCAGTACTTC	TRBJ2-7	TRBV24-1	.	.
CASSPRGGGGADYEQYF	TGTGCCAGCAGCCCCCGAGGGGGCGGGGGGGCCGACTACGAGCAGTACTTC	TRBJ2-7	TRBV7-8	.	TRBD2
CASSQEFDKREGAGLTEQYF	TGCGCCAGCAGCCAAGAATTCGACAAGCGGGAGGGCGCGGGGCTAACCGAGCAGTACTTC	TRBJ2-7	TRBV4-1	.	TRBD2
CASSLSGRARYEQFF	TGTGCCAGCAGCCTTAGCGGGAGGGCCAGGTATGAGCAGTTCTTC	TRBJ2-1	TRBV12-3/TRBV12-4	few	TRBD2
CASSLRVWEPHNEQFF	TGTGCCAGCAGCCTCCGCGTATGGGAACCCCACAATGAGCAGTTCTTC	TRBJ2-1	TRBV7-8	.	.
CASSRDADEQFF	TGTGCCAGCAGTCGGGACGCGGATGAGCAGTTCTTC	TRBJ2-1	TRBV12-3/TRBV12-4	.	.
CASSYSLGGALNTEAFF	TGTGCCAGCAGTTACTCATTGGGGGGGGCCTTGAACACTGAAGCTTTCTTT	TRBJ1-1	TRBV6-5	.	.
CASSQEGGGRGGEKLFF	TGCGCCAGCAGCCAAGAGGGAGGCGGCAGGGGGGGTGAAAAACTGTTTTTT	TRBJ1-4	TRBV4-1	.	TRBD1
CASSIVDRVNQPQHF	TGTGCCAGTAGTATTGTGGACAGGGTCAATCAGCCCCAGCATTTT	TRBJ1-5	TRBV19	.	TRBD1
CASKGGHSYEQYF	TGTGCCAGCAAGGGGGGGCACTCCTACGAGCAGTACTTC	TRBJ2-7	TRBV7-9	.	.